The clone carrying this T cell receptor beta chain was observed a few times. Its matching antigen is unknown. The record originates from a study of T-cell memory formation after mild COVID-19. As for the study in general: Clustering of TCRs was largely donor specific.

TCRdb re-derived calls from the 5' RACE reads in MiXCR, one entry per CDR3 protein. Of approximately 300,000 distinct CDR3 sequences in the sample, 15% to 20% are singletons; the top ten hold over 20%. Study-wide results and caveats: Shrinking CD4+ clones resided mostly in CM and EM, and CD8+ ones in EMRA.

Source material: PBMCs or a T cell subset sorted from them (not recorded which). The receptor's source is a man aged 18 to 29 who had mild COVID-19 (a few samples of this study predate the infection). Cell type and time point are not known.

CDR3 region: CASSKVQGAGYEQYF. The CDR3, as DNA: TGTGCCAGCTCTAAGGTCCAGGGGGCTGGCTACGAGCAGTACTTC. The chain couples TRBV18 to TRBJ2-7; 8 bases agree with TRBD1. The junction had 10 bases not matched to a gene; V was cut back by 6 bases and J by 3 bases. Germline V gene sequence: CDR1 KGHSH, CDR2 LQKENI. CDR3 size: 15 residues.